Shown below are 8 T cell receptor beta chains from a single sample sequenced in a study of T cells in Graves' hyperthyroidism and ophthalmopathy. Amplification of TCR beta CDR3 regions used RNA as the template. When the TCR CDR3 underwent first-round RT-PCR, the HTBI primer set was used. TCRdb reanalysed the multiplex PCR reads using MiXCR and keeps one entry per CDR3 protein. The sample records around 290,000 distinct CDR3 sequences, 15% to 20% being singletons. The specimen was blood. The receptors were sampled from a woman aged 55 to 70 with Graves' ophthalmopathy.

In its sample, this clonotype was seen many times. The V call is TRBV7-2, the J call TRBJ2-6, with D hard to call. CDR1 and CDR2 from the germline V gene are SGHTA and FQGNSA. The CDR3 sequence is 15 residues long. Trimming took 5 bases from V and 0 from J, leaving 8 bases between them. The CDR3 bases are TGTGCCAGCAGCAAGGGAATCTCTGGGGCCAACGTCCTGACTTTC. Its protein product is CASSKGISGANVLTF.

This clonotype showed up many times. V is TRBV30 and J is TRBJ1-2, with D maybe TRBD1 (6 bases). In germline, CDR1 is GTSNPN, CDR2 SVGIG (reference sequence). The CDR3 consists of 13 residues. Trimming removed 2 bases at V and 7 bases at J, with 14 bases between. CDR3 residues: CAWSMGARGGYTF. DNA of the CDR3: TGTGCCTGGAGTATGGGGGCGCGCGGTGGCTACACCTTC.

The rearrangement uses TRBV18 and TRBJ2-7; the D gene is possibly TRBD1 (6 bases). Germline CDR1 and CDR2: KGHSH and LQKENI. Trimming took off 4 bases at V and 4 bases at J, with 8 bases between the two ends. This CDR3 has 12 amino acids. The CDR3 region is CASSQDSYEQYF. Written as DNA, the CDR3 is TGTGCCAGCTCACAGGACAGTTACGAGCAGTACTTC.

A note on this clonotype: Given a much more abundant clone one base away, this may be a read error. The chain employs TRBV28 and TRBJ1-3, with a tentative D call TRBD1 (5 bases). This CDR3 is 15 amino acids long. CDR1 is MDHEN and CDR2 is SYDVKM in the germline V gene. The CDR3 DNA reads TGTGCCAGCAGTTTACCAGGGAACTCTGGAAACACCACATATTTT. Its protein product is CASSLPGNSGNTTYF.

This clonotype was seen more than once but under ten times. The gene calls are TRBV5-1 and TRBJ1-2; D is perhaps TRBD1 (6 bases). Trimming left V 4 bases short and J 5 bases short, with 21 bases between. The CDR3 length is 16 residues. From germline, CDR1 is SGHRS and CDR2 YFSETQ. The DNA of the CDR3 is TGCGCCAGCAGCCCTTCAGGGGTGACTGAACTGTATGGCTACACCTTC. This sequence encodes CASSPSGVTELYGYTF.

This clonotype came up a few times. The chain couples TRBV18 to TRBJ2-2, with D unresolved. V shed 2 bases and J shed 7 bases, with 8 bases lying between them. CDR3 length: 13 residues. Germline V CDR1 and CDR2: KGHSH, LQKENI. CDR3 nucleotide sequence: TGTGCCAGCTCACCAGCCAGATTCGGGGAGCTGTTTTTT. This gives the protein CASSPARFGELFF.

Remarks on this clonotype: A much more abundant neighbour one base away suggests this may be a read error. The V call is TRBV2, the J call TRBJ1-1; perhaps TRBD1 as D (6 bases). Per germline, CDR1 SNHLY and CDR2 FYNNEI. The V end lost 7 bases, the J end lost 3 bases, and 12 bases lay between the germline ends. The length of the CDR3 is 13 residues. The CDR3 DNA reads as TGTGCCAGCACTTCACAGGGAGACACTGAAGCTTTCTTT. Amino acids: CASTSQGDTEAFF.

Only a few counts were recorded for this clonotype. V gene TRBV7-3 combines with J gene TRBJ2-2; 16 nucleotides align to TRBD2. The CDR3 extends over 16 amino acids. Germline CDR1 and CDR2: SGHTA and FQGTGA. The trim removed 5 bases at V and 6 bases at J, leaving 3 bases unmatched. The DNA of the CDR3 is TGTGCCAGCAGCATCGGGACTAGCGGGGGGGCCGGGGAGCTGTTTTTT. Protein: CASSIGTSGGAGELFF. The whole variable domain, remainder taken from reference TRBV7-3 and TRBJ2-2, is GAGVSQTPSNKVTEKGKYVELRCDPISGHTALYWYRQSLGQGPEFLIYFQGTGAADDSGLPNDRFFAVRPEGSVSTLKIQRTERGDSAVYLCASSIGTSGGAGELFFGEGSRLTVL.